This T cell receptor (beta chain) derives from a study of CD8 T cells in Susac syndrome. Random hexamers primed reverse transcription of roughly 0.5 to 1 ug RNA. In TCRdb, the immunoSEQ multiplex PCR reads were re-called with MiXCR into one record per CDR3 protein. The sample lists under 200,000 distinct CDR3 sequences, 85% to 95% occurring once. J gave up 2 bases and V 5 bases, and 4 bases lay outside the gene matches. From germline, CDR1 is LGHDT and CDR2 YNNKEL (reference sequence). CDR3 size: 14 residues. The V gene is TRBV3-1, the J gene TRBJ2-5; TRBD2 matches 8 bases. The sequenced sample was CD4+ T cells from PBMCs. The TCR originated in a human donor with Susac syndrome. The CDR3 DNA follows: TGTGCCAGCAGCGCGCGGGGGGCACAAGAGACCCAGTACTTC. Encoded protein: CASSARGAQETQYF.